The rows below give T cell receptor beta chains drawn from one sample of a study of blood T cell repertoires in COVID-19. The method was immunoSEQ multiplex PCR; TCRdb's version includes in-frame clones alone and lacks a portion of them. The repertoire holds fewer than 450,000 clones, with more than 75% as singletons. The sequenced sample consisted of peripheral blood. All receptors derive from a woman between 18 and 29 years old who had recovered from COVID-19. CDR3s include the opening cysteine and the closing phenylalanine or tryptophan.

v_call	j_call	cdr3_aa
TRBV3-1/TRBV3-2	TRBJ1-5	CASSQGRSQPQHF
TRBV10-2	TRBJ2-2	CASQTSGNTGELFF
TRBV6-5	TRBJ2-3	CASSRGLAGSDTQYF
TRBV9	TRBJ1-2	CASSVRETQGAENYGYTF
TRBV5-5	TRBJ1-1	CASSWGDSGDTEAFF
TRBV19	TRBJ2-2	CASSSRISGSMNTGELFF
TRBV29-1	TRBJ1-2	CSVRPLVGKDGYTF
TRBV4-3	TRBJ2-3	CASSLKPSGRADTQYF
TRBV5-4	TRBJ1-2	CASSAGTYGYTF
TRBV10-2	TRBJ1-1	CASRLQAEAFF
TRBV11-2	TRBJ2-1	CASRIAGANNEQFF